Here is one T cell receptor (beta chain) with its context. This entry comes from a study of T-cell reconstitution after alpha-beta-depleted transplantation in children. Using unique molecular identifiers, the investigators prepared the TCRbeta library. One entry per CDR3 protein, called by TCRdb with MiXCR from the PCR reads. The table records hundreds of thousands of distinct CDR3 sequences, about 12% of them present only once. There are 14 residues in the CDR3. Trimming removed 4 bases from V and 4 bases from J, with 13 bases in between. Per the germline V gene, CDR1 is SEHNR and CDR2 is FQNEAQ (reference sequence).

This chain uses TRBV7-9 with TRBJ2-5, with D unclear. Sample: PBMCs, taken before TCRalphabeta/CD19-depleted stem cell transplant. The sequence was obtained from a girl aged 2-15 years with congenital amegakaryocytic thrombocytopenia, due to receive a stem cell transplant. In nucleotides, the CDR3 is TGTGCCAGCAGCTCCCTTATGAGATCAGAGACCCAGTACTTC. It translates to CASSSLMRSETQYF.